These T cell receptor beta chains were read from a single sample in a study of blood T cell repertoires in COVID-19. Generated by immunoSEQ multiplex PCR, the TCRdb table keeps only in-frame clones and is missing some. Of 390,000 or so clones listed, approximately 88% were seen once; the top ten hold around 3%. The sequenced sample consisted of peripheral blood. These receptors originate from a woman aged 25-40 years with COVID-19, enrolled during active disease. Both conserved end residues are part of each CDR3. Fields, in order: J gene, clone size, V gene, D gene, CDR3 protein, CDR3 DNA. A D gene is named only where the DNA matches it firmly. Some rows have no size entry. The others give once, few or many, or a class for an expanded clone.

j_call: TRBJ1-2
clone_size: -
v_call: TRBV7-9
d_call: -
cdr3_aa: CASSLRLRDGYTF
cdr3_nt: TGTGCCAGCAGTTTACGACTTAGAGATGGCTACACCTTC

j_call: TRBJ2-3
clone_size: -
v_call: TRBV7-6
d_call: TRBD2
cdr3_aa: CASSLAAGGLDTQYF
cdr3_nt: TGTGCCAGCAGCTTAGCGGCGGGGGGGCTAGATACGCAGTATTTT

j_call: TRBJ1-1
clone_size: -
v_call: TRBV27
d_call: -
cdr3_aa: CASSLSAGGTEAFF
cdr3_nt: TGTGCCAGCAGTTTATCCGCCGGGGGAACTGAAGCTTTCTTT

j_call: TRBJ2-7
clone_size: -
v_call: TRBV28
d_call: -
cdr3_aa: CASSSRPVGGHEQYF
cdr3_nt: TGTGCCAGCAGCTCCCGGCCTGTCGGGGGGCACGAGCAGTACTTC

j_call: TRBJ2-1
clone_size: -
v_call: TRBV5-4
d_call: TRBD1
cdr3_aa: CASSYRGQGKSEQFF
cdr3_nt: TGTGCCAGCAGCTATCGGGGACAGGGTAAAAGTGAGCAGTTCTTC

j_call: TRBJ2-2
clone_size: -
v_call: TRBV11-2
d_call: -
cdr3_aa: CASSRAGELFF
cdr3_nt: TGTGCCAGCAGCCGAGCCGGGGAGCTGTTTTTT

j_call: TRBJ2-1
clone_size: -
v_call: TRBV10-3
d_call: TRBD2
cdr3_aa: CAIRTSGGPSYNEQFF
cdr3_nt: TGTGCCATCAGGACTAGCGGGGGCCCTTCCTACAATGAGCAGTTCTTC

j_call: TRBJ1-4
clone_size: once
v_call: TRBV7-2
d_call: TRBD1
cdr3_aa: CASSSDRASNEKLFF
cdr3_nt: TGTGCCAGCAGCTCGGACAGGGCTTCTAATGAAAAACTGTTTTTT

j_call: TRBJ1-5
clone_size: few
v_call: TRBV28
d_call: TRBD1
cdr3_aa: CASSTIRRTGLYSNQPQHF
cdr3_nt: TGTGCCAGCAGCACCATACGGCGGACAGGGCTGTATAGCAATCAGCCCCAGCATTTT

j_call: TRBJ1-5
clone_size: -
v_call: TRBV19
d_call: -
cdr3_aa: CASSMRSYSNQPQHF
cdr3_nt: TGTGCCAGTAGTATGAGAAGCTATAGCAATCAGCCCCAGCATTTT

j_call: TRBJ2-5
clone_size: -
v_call: TRBV3-1/TRBV3-2
d_call: -
cdr3_aa: CASSQDLAVQETQYF
cdr3_nt: TGTGCCAGCAGCCAAGATTTGGCCGTCCAAGAGACCCAGTACTTC

j_call: TRBJ2-7
clone_size: once
v_call: TRBV5-1
d_call: -
cdr3_aa: CASSPSNDFLTTYEQYF
cdr3_nt: TGCGCCAGCAGCCCTTCTAATGACTTCCTCACCACCTACGAGCAGTACTTC

j_call: TRBJ1-2
clone_size: -
v_call: TRBV19
d_call: TRBD1
cdr3_aa: CASSRGQGAGGYTF
cdr3_nt: TGTGCCAGTAGCCGGGGACAGGGGGCAGGGGGCTACACCTTC

j_call: TRBJ1-3
clone_size: -
v_call: TRBV10-3
d_call: -
cdr3_aa: CAISLSGNTIYF
cdr3_nt: TGTGCCATCTCCCTCTCTGGAAACACCATATATTTT

j_call: TRBJ2-5
clone_size: -
v_call: TRBV28
d_call: TRBD2
cdr3_aa: CASSPSGGALETQYF
cdr3_nt: TGTGCCAGCAGTCCTAGCGGGGGGGCATTAGAGACCCAGTACTTC

j_call: TRBJ1-1
clone_size: once
v_call: TRBV7-2
d_call: TRBD1
cdr3_aa: CASSIDRGMNTEAFF
cdr3_nt: TGTGCCAGCAGCATAGACAGGGGGATGAACACTGAAGCTTTCTTT

j_call: TRBJ1-2
clone_size: -
v_call: TRBV7-9
d_call: TRBD1
cdr3_aa: CASSSTGVGYTF
cdr3_nt: TGTGCCAGCAGCTCGACAGGGGTTGGCTACACCTTC

j_call: TRBJ2-2
clone_size: -
v_call: TRBV7-9
d_call: -
cdr3_aa: CASSLQGLGTGELFF
cdr3_nt: TGTGCCAGCAGCTTACAGGGTCTTGGCACCGGGGAGCTGTTTTTT

j_call: TRBJ2-2
clone_size: -
v_call: TRBV24-1
d_call: -
cdr3_aa: CATAGGARDTGELFF
cdr3_nt: TGTGCCACCGCGGGCGGGGCCCGGGACACCGGGGAGCTGTTTTTT

j_call: TRBJ2-7
clone_size: -
v_call: TRBV29-1
d_call: -
cdr3_aa: CSVGFLGARDYEQYF
cdr3_nt: TGCAGCGTTGGGTTTTTGGGGGCCAGAGACTACGAGCAGTACTTC

j_call: TRBJ2-7
clone_size: -
v_call: TRBV18
d_call: -
cdr3_aa: CASSPPSGSYEQYF
cdr3_nt: TGTGCCAGCTCACCCCCGTCGGGGTCCTACGAGCAGTACTTC

j_call: TRBJ2-5
clone_size: -
v_call: TRBV5-1
d_call: TRBD1
cdr3_aa: CASSLTSGTGAETQYF
cdr3_nt: TGCGCCAGCAGCTTAACGTCCGGGACAGGGGCTGAGACCCAGTACTTC

j_call: TRBJ1-1
clone_size: -
v_call: TRBV4-1
d_call: TRBD1
cdr3_aa: CASSQEQARQGPDTEAFF
cdr3_nt: TGCGCCAGCAGCCAAGAGCAAGCCAGACAGGGTCCGGACACTGAAGCTTTCTTT

j_call: TRBJ1-3
clone_size: -
v_call: TRBV28
d_call: TRBD1
cdr3_aa: CASSPGQGRNTIYF
cdr3_nt: TGTGCCAGCAGCCCCGGACAGGGACGAAACACCATATATTTT

j_call: TRBJ2-7
clone_size: -
v_call: TRBV27
d_call: -
cdr3_aa: CASSSTVSSYEQYF
cdr3_nt: TGTGCCAGCAGTTCTACAGTTAGCTCCTACGAGCAGTACTTC

j_call: TRBJ2-1
clone_size: -
v_call: TRBV24-1
d_call: TRBD2
cdr3_aa: CASGGVSYNEQFF
cdr3_nt: TGTGCCAGCGGGGGGGTCTCCTACAATGAGCAGTTCTTC

j_call: TRBJ1-1
clone_size: -
v_call: TRBV11-3
d_call: TRBD1
cdr3_aa: CASSSVLGQGRGNTEAFF
cdr3_nt: TGTGCCAGCAGCTCAGTTCTGGGACAGGGGCGGGGCAACACTGAAGCTTTCTTT

j_call: TRBJ1-6
clone_size: -
v_call: TRBV6-5
d_call: -
cdr3_aa: CASSYTGGSPLHF
cdr3_nt: TGTGCCAGCAGTTACACGGGAGGGTCACCCCTCCACTTT

j_call: TRBJ2-1
clone_size: -
v_call: TRBV9
d_call: TRBD1
cdr3_aa: CASSVKGASYNEQFF
cdr3_nt: TGTGCCAGCAGCGTAAAGGGGGCCTCCTACAATGAGCAGTTCTTC

j_call: TRBJ2-3
clone_size: once
v_call: TRBV18
d_call: TRBD2
cdr3_aa: CASSPGAGSYTDTQYF
cdr3_nt: TGTGCCAGCTCACCCGGAGCGGGGTCCTACACAGATACGCAGTATTTT

j_call: TRBJ2-2
clone_size: -
v_call: TRBV18
d_call: -
cdr3_aa: CASSLRDYTGELFF
cdr3_nt: TGTGCCAGCTCACTCCGGGACTACACCGGGGAGCTGTTTTTT

j_call: TRBJ2-7
clone_size: -
v_call: TRBV7-9
d_call: TRBD2
cdr3_aa: CASSQASGGAYEQYF
cdr3_nt: TGTGCCAGCAGCCAAGCTAGCGGGGGAGCCTACGAGCAGTACTTC

j_call: TRBJ1-5
clone_size: -
v_call: TRBV19
d_call: TRBD1
cdr3_aa: CASSIRGQYYQPQHF
cdr3_nt: TGTGCCAGTAGTATAAGGGGACAGTATTATCAGCCCCAGCATTTT

j_call: TRBJ1-3
clone_size: -
v_call: TRBV4-3
d_call: TRBD1
cdr3_aa: CASSQDLGDRPRNTIYF
cdr3_nt: TGCGCCAGCAGCCAAGATTTGGGGGACAGACCTAGAAACACCATATATTTT

j_call: TRBJ2-2
clone_size: -
v_call: TRBV9
d_call: TRBD1
cdr3_aa: CASSVTPTGLQTGELFF
cdr3_nt: TGTGCCAGCAGCGTGACTCCGACAGGGTTACAGACCGGGGAGCTGTTTTTT

j_call: TRBJ1-2
clone_size: -
v_call: TRBV5-4
d_call: -
cdr3_aa: CASSDGGLYGYTF
cdr3_nt: TGTGCCAGCAGTGACGGAGGCTTGTATGGCTACACCTTC

j_call: TRBJ1-4
clone_size: few
v_call: TRBV7-9
d_call: -
cdr3_aa: CASSLGAGLVEKLFF
cdr3_nt: TGTGCCAGCAGCTTAGGTGCGGGGTTAGTTGAAAAACTGTTTTTT

j_call: TRBJ2-7
clone_size: -
v_call: TRBV6-6
d_call: TRBD2
cdr3_aa: CASSSAGTSGPYEQYF
cdr3_nt: TGTGCCAGCAGTTCGGCCGGGACTAGCGGACCTTACGAGCAGTACTTC

j_call: TRBJ1-5
clone_size: -
v_call: TRBV2
d_call: -
cdr3_aa: CASSEVGGQPQHF
cdr3_nt: TGTGCCAGCAGTGAAGTGGGGGGTCAGCCCCAGCATTTT

j_call: TRBJ1-1
clone_size: -
v_call: TRBV6-5
d_call: -
cdr3_aa: CASSTQPRGNTEAFF
cdr3_nt: TGTGCCAGCAGTACACAGCCTAGGGGGAACACTGAAGCTTTCTTT

j_call: TRBJ2-1
clone_size: -
v_call: TRBV27
d_call: TRBD1
cdr3_aa: CASSFEPGQGGYNEQFF
cdr3_nt: TGTGCCAGCAGTTTCGAACCGGGACAGGGGGGGTACAATGAGCAGTTCTTC

j_call: TRBJ1-2
clone_size: -
v_call: TRBV7-2
d_call: TRBD1
cdr3_aa: CASSLASTGPSYGYTF
cdr3_nt: TGTGCCAGCAGCTTAGCGTCGACAGGGCCTAGCTATGGCTACACCTTC

j_call: TRBJ1-2
clone_size: -
v_call: TRBV7-9
d_call: TRBD1
cdr3_aa: CASSSSLQGAVLYGYTF
cdr3_nt: TGTGCCAGCAGCTCTTCACTCCAGGGGGCAGTTCTCTATGGCTACACCTTC

j_call: TRBJ2-2
clone_size: -
v_call: TRBV7-2
d_call: -
cdr3_aa: CASSLARGSRGELFF
cdr3_nt: TGTGCCAGCAGCTTAGCCCGCGGGTCCAGGGGGGAGCTGTTTTTT

j_call: TRBJ1-1
clone_size: -
v_call: TRBV13
d_call: TRBD1
cdr3_aa: CASSSRDRGENTEAFF
cdr3_nt: TGTGCCAGCAGCAGCCGGGACAGGGGTGAGAACACTGAAGCTTTCTTT